The clone carrying this T cell receptor beta chain appeared a single time. The target antigen is unknown. The sample belongs to a study of T cell responses to AZD1222 COVID-19 vaccine. General study results and limits: Seropositive at baseline were only a handful of AZD1222 recipients. Spike-specific TCRs gained breadth and depth after people received two AZD1222 doses. The study found vaccine-associated CD4 TCRs spanning spike, dominant at 160-218 and 743-854. Donors were mostly white British, more females; clonal diversity possibly underestimated.

The CDR3 spans 12 residues. V was pared by 3 bases and J by 2 bases, with 4 bases between. Assay used: immunoSEQ multiplex PCR; TCRdb lists only in-frame clones, some missing. The sample includes 140,000 or so clones, 92% of them seen just once. Specimen: peripheral blood, collected on day 0 of AZD1222 vaccination. The gene calls are TRBV12-3 or TRBV12-4 and TRBJ1-1; D gene unclear. This clonotype was sampled from an adult in good health. The CDR3 protein is CASSLGNTEAFF. The DNA of the CDR3 is TGTGCCAGCAGTTTGGGTAACACTGAAGCTTTCTTT.